Following are 8 T cell receptor beta chains from one sample sequenced in a study of cytomegalovirus exposure and HLA in healthy donors. Primers for the PCR totalled 60 Vbeta and 13 Jbeta. Using immunoSEQ multiplex PCR, the repertoire was profiled, and TCRdb retains in-frame clones only, with some absent. Seen here are 150,000 to 200,000 clones, around 77% observed once, and the top ten hold 1%. Source material: PBMCs. These TCRs come from a woman between 35 and 50 years old in good health and CMV-seronegative.

J is TRBJ2-7 and V is TRBV5-4; 9 bases line up with TRBD2. The CDR3 is made up of 16 amino acids. Germline V lookup: CDR1 SGHNT, CDR2 YYREEE (reference sequence). V shed 4 bases, J shed 5 bases, and the junction held 13 bases outside the gene matches. The CDR3 loop reads CASSGGDSGRSDEQYF. For the CDR3, the DNA is TGTGCCAGCAGCGGGGGGGATAGCGGGAGATCGGACGAGCAGTACTTC.

The V gene is TRBV11-3, the J gene TRBJ2-7; D is ambiguous. The CDR3 consists of 11 residues. With 3 bases removed from V and 6 bases from J, the gap between germline ends came to 6 bases. CDR1 SGHNT and CDR2 YENEEA come from the germline V gene. DNA for the CDR3: TGTGCCAGCAGCTTCCGAGGCGAGCAGTACTTC. Protein product: CASSFRGEQYF.

V is TRBV5-1 and J is TRBJ2-5; possibly TRBD1 for D (6 bases). V lost 4 bases, J lost 4 bases, and 14 bases lay in between. This CDR3 region has 14 residues. The germline V gene encodes CDR1 SGHRS and CDR2 YFSETQ. The CDR3 here is CASSNTGQGETQYF. CDR3 bases: TGCGCCAGCAGCAACACAGGGCAGGGAGAGACCCAGTACTTC.

This sequence joins TRBV19 and TRBJ1-2; D is possibly TRBD1 (6 bases). From germline, CDR1 is LNHDA and CDR2 SQIVND (reference sequence). The CDR3 covers 13 residues. Trimming cost V 5 bases and J 4 bases, with 11 bases left between them. The CDR3 loop reads CASSLIGGYGYTF. CDR3 nucleotide sequence: TGTGCCAGTAGTCTTATAGGGGGCTATGGCTACACCTTC.

This clone was seen a handful of times. The chain's CDR3 is CASSKLAGVKGQPQHF. CDR3 in DNA: TGTGCCAGCAGCAAGTTGGCGGGAGTTAAGGGTCAGCCCCAGCATTTT. This sequence joins TRBV28 and TRBJ1-5; D gene ambiguous. CDR1 is MDHEN, CDR2 SYDVKM, per germline. The CDR3 loop spans 16 amino acids. With 6 bases removed from V and 6 bases from J, the gap between germline ends came to 21 bases.

V usage is TRBV28 and J usage is TRBJ1-5, with D unclear. V lost 5 bases, J lost 0 bases, and 14 bases lay in between. CDR1 and CDR2 from the germline V gene are MDHEN and SYDVKM. The CDR3 contains 16 residues. The CDR3 nucleotides read TGTGCCAGCAGTCCGAAGACGGGTCATAGCAATCAGCCCCAGCATTTT. It specifies CASSPKTGHSNQPQHF. The full variable domain, rest sourced from reference TRBV28 and TRBJ1-5, is DVKVTQSSRYLVKRTGEKVFLECVQDMDHENMFWYRQDPGLGLRLIYFSYDVKMKEKGDIPEGYSVSREKKERFSLILESASTNQTSMYLCASSPKTGHSNQPQHFGDGTRLSIL.

This clone has a handful of counts. The rearrangement uses TRBV28 and TRBJ2-7; 7 bases agree with TRBD2. This CDR3 region has 15 residues. V lost 5 bases, J lost 4 bases, and 11 bases stayed unmatched. CDR1 is MDHEN and CDR2 is SYDVKM in the germline V gene. The CDR3 DNA sequence: TGTGCCAGCAGTGGATCTAGCGGTGTCCTTTACGAGCAGTACTTC. Encoded protein: CASSGSSGVLYEQYF.

This clone occurred a few times. The CDR3 DNA follows: TGTGCCACCAGCAGAGATCCCCAGAACACCGGGGAGCTGTTTTTT. Protein product: CATSRDPQNTGELFF. The rearrangement joins TRBV15 to TRBJ2-2; D gene unclear. Trimming cost V 0 bases and J 1 base, with 6 bases left between them. Germline CDR1 and CDR2: LNHNV and YYDKDF (reference sequence). The length of the CDR3 is 15 residues.